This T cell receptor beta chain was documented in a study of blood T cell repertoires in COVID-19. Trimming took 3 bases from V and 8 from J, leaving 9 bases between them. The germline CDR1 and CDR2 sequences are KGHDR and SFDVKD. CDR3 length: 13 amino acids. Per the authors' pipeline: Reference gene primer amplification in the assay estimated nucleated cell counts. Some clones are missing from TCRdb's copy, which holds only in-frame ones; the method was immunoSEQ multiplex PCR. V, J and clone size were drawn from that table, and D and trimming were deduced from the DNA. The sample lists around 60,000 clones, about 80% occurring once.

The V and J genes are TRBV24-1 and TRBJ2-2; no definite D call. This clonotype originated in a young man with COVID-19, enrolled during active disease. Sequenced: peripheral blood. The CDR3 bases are TGTGCCACCAGTGATGGGCCATCAGGGGAGCTGTTTTTT. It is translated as CATSDGPSGELFF.